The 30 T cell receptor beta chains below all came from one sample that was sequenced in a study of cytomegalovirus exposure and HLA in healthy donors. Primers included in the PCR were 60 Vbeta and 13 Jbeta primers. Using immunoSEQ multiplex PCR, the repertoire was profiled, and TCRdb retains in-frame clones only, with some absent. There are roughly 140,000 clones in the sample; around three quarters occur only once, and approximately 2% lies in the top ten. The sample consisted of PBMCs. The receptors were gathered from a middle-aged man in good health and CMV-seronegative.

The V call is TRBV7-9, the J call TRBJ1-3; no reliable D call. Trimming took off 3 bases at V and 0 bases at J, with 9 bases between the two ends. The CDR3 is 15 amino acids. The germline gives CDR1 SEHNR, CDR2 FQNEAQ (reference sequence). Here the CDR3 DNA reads TGTGCCAGCAGCTTGGCCGGGTCCTCTGGAAACACCATATATTTT. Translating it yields CASSLAGSSGNTIYF.

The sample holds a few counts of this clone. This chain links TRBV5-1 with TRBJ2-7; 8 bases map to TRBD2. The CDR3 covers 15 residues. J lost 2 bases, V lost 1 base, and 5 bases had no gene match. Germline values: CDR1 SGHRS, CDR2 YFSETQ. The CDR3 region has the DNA TGCGCCAGCAGCTTGCACAAGCGGGGGACCTACGAGCAGTACTTC. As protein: CASSLHKRGTYEQYF. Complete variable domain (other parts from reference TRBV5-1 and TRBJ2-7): KAGVTQTPRYLIKTRGQQVTLSCSPISGHRSVSWYQQTPGQGLQFLFEYFSETQRNKGNFPGRFSGRQFSNSRSEMNVSTLELGDSALYLCASSLHKRGTYEQYFGPGTRLTVT.

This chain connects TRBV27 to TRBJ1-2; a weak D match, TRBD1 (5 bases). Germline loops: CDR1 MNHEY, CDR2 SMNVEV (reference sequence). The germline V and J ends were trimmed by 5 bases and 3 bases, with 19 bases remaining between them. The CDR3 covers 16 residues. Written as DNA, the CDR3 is TGTGCCAGCAGTCGGGTAGGAGGGGAGGGGTACTATGGCTACACCTTC. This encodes CASSRVGGEGYYGYTF.

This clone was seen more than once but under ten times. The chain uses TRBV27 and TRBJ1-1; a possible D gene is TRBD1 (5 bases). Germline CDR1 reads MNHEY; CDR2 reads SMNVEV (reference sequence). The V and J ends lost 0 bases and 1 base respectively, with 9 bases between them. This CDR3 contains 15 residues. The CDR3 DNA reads TGTGCCAGCAGTTTATCACCAGGGCCGAACACTGAAGCTTTCTTT. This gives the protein CASSLSPGPNTEAFF.

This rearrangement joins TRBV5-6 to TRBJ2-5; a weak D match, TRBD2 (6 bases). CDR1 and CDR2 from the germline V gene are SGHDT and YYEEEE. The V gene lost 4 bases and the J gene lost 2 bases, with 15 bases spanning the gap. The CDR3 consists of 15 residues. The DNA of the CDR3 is TGTGCCAGCAGCCACCGTACGGGGGTTCAAGAGACCCAGTACTTC. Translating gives CASSHRTGVQETQYF.

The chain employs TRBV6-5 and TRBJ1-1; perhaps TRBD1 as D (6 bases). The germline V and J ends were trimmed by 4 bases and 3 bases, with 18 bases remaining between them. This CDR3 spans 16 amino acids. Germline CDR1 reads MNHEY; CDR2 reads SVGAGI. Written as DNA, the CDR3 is TGTGCCAGCAGTTTAAGACAGACAGGTCGGGACACTGAAGCTTTCTTT. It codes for CASSLRQTGRDTEAFF.

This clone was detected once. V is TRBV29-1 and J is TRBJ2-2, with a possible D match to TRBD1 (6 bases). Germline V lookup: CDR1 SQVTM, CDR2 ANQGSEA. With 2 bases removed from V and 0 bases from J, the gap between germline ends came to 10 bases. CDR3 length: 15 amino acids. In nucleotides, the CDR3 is TGCAGCGTTGAATTAGGGGGAGCGAACACCGGGGAGCTGTTTTTT. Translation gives CSVELGGANTGELFF.

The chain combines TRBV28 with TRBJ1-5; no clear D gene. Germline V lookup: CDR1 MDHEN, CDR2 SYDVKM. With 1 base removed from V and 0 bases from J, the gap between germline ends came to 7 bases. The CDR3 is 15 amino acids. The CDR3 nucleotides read TGTGCCAGCAGTTTATCGGGTGATAGCAATCAGCCCCAGCATTTT. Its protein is CASSLSGDSNQPQHF.

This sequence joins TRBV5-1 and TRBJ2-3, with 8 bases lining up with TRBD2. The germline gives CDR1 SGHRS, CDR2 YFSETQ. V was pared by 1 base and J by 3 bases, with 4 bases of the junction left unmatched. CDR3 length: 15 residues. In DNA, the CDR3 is TGCGCCAGCAGCTTGACCGGGACTAGGACAGATACGCAGTATTTT. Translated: CASSLTGTRTDTQYF.

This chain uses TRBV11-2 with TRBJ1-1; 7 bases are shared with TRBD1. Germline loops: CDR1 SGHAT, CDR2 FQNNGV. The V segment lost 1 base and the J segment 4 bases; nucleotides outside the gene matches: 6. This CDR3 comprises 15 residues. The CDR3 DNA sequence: TGTGCCAGCAGCTTAGCGGGACAGCAGAGCACTGAAGCTTTCTTT. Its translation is CASSLAGQQSTEAFF.

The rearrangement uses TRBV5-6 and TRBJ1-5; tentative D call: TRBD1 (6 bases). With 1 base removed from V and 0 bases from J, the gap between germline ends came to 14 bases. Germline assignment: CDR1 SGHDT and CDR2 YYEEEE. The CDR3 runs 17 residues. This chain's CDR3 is CASSLQRGGPSNQPQHF. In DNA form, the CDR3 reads TGTGCCAGCAGCTTGCAAAGGGGGGGCCCTAGCAATCAGCCCCAGCATTTT.

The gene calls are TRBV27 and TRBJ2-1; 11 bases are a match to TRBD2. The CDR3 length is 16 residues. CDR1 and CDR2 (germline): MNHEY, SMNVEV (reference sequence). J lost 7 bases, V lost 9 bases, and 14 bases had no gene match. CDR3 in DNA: TGTGCCAGTCGACCATTTAGCGGGGGGGCCGAGAATGAGCAGTTCTTC. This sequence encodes CASRPFSGGAENEQFF.

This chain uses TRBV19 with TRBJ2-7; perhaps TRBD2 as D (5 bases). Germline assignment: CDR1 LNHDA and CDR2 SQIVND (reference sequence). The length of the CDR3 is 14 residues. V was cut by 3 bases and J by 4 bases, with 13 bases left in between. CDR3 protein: CASSIDGSRYEQYF. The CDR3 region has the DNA TGTGCCAGTAGTATTGATGGGAGCCGGTACGAGCAGTACTTC. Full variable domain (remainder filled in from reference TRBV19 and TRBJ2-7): DGGITQSPKYLFRKEGQNVTLSCEQNLNHDAMYWYRQDPGQGLRLIYYSQIVNDFQKGDIAEGYSVSREKKESFPLTVTSAQKNPTAFYLCASSIDGSRYEQYFGPGTRLTVT.

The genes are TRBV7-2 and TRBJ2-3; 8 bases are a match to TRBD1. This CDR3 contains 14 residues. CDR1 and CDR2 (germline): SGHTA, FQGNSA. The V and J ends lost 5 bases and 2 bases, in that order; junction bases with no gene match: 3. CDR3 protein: CASSADRVTDTQYF. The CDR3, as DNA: TGTGCCAGCAGCGCGGACAGGGTCACAGATACGCAGTATTTT.

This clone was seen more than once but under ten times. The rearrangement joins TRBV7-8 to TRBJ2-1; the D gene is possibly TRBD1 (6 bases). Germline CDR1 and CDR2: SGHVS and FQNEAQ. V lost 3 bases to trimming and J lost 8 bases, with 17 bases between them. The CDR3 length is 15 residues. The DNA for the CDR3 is TGTGCCAGCAGCTTGAGGTCAGGGGTTTTGGATGAGCAGTTCTTC. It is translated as CASSLRSGVLDEQFF.

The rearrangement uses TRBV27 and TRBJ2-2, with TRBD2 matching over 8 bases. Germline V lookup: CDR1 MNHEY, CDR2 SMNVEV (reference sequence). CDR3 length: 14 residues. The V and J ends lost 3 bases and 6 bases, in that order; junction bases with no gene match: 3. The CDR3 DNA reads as TGTGCCAGCAGTTTCGACGGGGGGGCCGGGGAGCTGTTTTTT. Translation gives CASSFDGGAGELFF.

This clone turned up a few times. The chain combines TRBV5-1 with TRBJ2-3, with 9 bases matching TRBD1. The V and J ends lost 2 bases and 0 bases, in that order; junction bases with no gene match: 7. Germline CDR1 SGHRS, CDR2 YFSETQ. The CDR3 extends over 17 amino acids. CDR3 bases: TGCGCCAGCAGCTTAGTGACCGGGACAGGGAGCACAGATACGCAGTATTTT. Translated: CASSLVTGTGSTDTQYF.

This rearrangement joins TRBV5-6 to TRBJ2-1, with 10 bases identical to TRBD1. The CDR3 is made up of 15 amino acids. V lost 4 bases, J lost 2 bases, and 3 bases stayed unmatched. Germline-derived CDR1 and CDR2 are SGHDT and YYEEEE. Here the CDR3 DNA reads TGTGCCAGCAGCCTAGGGACAGGGGCCTACAATGAGCAGTTCTTC. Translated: CASSLGTGAYNEQFF.

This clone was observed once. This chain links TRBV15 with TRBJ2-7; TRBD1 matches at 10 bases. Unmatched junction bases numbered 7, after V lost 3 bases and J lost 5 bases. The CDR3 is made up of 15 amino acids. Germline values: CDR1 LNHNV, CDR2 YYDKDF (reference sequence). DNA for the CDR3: TGTGCCACCAGCAGTTTGGGACAGGGGATACACGAGCAGTACTTC. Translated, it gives CATSSLGQGIHEQYF.

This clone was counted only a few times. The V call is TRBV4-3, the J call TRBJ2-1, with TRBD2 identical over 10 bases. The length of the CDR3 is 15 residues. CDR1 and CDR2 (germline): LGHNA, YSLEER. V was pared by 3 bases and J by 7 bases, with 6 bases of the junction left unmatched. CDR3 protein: CASSHLAGERNEQFF. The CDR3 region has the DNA TGCGCCAGCAGCCACCTAGCGGGAGAACGGAATGAGCAGTTCTTC.

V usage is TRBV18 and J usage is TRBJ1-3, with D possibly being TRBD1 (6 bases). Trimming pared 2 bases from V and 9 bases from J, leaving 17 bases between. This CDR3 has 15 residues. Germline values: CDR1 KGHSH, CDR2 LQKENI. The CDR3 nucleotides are TGTGCCAGCTCACCAGGGGGCCAAAACCTAGGCACCATATATTTT. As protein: CASSPGGQNLGTIYF.

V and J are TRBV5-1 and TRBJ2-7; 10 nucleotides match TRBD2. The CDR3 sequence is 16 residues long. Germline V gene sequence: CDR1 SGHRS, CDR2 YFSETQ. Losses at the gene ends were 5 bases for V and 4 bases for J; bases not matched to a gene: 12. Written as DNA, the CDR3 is TGCGCCAGCAGGACCGGAGCGGGGGGGGGAATTTACGAGCAGTACTTC. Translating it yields CASRTGAGGGIYEQYF.

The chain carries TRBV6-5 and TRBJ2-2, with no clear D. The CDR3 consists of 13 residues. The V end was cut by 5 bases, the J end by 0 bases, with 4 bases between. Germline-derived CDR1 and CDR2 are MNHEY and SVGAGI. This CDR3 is CASSPTNTGELFF. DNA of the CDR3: TGTGCCAGCAGTCCCACGAACACCGGGGAGCTGTTTTTT.

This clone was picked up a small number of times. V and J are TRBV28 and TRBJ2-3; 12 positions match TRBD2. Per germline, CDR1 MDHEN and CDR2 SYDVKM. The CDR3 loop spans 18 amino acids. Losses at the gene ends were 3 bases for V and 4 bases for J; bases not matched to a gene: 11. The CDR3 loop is CASSFYPPSGRAADTQYF. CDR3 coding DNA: TGTGCCAGCAGTTTTTACCCCCCTAGCGGGAGGGCGGCAGATACGCAGTATTTT.

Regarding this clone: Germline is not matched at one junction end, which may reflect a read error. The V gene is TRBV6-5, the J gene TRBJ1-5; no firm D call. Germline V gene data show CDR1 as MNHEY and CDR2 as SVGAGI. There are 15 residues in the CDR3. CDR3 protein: CASSYSGQRNQPRHF. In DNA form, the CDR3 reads TGTGCCAGCAGTTACTCGGGCCAACGCAATCAGCCCCGGCATTTT.

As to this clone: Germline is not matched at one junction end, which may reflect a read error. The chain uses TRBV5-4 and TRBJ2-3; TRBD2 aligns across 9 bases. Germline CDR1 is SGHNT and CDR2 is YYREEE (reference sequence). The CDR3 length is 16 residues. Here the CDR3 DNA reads TGTGCCAGCAGTTTGGGACCGGGACTAGCCGCAGATACGCAGTATTTT. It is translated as CASSLGPGLAADTQYF.

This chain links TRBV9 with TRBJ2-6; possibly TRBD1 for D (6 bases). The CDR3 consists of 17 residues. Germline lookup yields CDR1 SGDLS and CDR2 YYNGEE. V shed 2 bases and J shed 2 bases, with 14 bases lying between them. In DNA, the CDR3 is TGTGCCAGCAGCGTGAACAGGGACGTTCCTGGGGCCAACGTCCTGACTTTC. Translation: CASSVNRDVPGANVLTF.

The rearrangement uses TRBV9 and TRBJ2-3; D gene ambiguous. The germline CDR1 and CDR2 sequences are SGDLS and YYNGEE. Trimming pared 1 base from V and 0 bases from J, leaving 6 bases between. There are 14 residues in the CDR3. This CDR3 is CASSVSRSTDTQYF. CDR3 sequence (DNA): TGTGCCAGCAGCGTATCACGGAGCACAGATACGCAGTATTTT.

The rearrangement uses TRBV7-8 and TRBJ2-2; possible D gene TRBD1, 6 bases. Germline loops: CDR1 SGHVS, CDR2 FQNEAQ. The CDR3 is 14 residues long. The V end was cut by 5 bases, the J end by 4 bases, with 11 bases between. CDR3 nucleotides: TGTGCCAGCAGCAGGGGGACAACCACCGGGGAGCTGTTTTTT. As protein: CASSRGTTTGELFF.

CDR3 amino acids: CASSVTSYNEQFF. CDR3 DNA: TGTGCCAGCAGTGTAACTAGCTACAATGAGCAGTTCTTC. V and J are TRBV6-5 and TRBJ2-1; D is perhaps TRBD2 (5 bases). Germline V gene lookup returns CDR1 MNHEY and CDR2 SVGAGI. The V end lost 5 bases, the J end lost 3 bases, and 8 bases lay between the germline ends. This CDR3 spans 13 amino acids.